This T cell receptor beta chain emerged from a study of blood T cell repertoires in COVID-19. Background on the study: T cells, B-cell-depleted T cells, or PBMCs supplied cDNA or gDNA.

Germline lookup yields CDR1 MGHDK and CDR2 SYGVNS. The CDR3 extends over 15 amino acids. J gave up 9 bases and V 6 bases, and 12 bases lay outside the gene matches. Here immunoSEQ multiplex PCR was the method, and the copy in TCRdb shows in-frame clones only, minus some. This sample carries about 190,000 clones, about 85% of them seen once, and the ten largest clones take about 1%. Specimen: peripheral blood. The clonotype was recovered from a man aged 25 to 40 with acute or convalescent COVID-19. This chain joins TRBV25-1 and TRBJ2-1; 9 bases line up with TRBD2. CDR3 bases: TGTGCCAGCAGCGACCCCGGGACTAGCACCGGTGAGCAGTTCTTC. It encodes CASSDPGTSTGEQFF.